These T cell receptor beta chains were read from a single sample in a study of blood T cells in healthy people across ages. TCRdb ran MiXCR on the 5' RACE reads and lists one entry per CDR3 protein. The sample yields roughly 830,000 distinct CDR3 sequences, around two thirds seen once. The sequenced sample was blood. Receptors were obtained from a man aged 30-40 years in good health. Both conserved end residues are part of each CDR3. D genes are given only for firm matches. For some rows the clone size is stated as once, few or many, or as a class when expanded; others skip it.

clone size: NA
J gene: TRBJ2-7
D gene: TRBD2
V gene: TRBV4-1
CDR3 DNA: TGCGCCAGCAGCCAAGGCCTAGCGGACTACGAGCAGTGCTTC
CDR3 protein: CASSQGLADYEQCF

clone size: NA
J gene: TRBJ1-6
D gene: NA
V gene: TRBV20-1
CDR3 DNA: TGCAGTGCTAGATGGGGGTATAATTCACCCCTCCACTTT
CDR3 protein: CSARWGYNSPLHF

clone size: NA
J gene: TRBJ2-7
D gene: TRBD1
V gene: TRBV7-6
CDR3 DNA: TGTGCCAGCAGCTTAGTCCCGGGACAGGGGTTCCACGAGCAGTACTTC
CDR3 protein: CASSLVPGQGFHEQYF

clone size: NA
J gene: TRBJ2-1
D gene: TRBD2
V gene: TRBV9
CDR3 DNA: TGTGCCAGCCAGCGCGGGGGGGCGGTTGGTGAGCAGTTCTTC
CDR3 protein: CASQRGGAVGEQFF

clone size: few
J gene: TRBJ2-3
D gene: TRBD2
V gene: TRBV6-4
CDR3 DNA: TGTGCCAGCAGTGAAGCAGGGACTAGCAACACAGATACGCAGTATTTT
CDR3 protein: CASSEAGTSNTDTQYF

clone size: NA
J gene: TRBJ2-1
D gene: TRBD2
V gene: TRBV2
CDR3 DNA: TGTGCCAGCGTAAGAGGACTAGGCAGTGAGCAGTTCTTC
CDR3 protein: CASVRGLGSEQFF

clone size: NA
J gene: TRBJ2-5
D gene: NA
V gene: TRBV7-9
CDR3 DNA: TGTGCCAGCAGCTACGGGGGCAGGGCAGAAGAGACCCAGTACTTC
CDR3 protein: CASSYGGRAEETQYF

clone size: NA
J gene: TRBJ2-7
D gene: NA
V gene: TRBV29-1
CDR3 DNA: TGCAGCGTGGCCGCCGGGACGGACTACGAGCAGTACTTC
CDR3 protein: CSVAAGTDYEQYF

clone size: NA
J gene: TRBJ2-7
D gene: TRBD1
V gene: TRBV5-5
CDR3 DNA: TGTGCCAGCAGCCCCCGGGACAGGGAAACTTACGAGCAGTACTTC
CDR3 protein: CASSPRDRETYEQYF

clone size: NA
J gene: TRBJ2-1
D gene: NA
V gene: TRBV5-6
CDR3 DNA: TGTGCCAGCAGCTTTCGGAAATATGAGCAGTTCTTC
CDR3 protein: CASSFRKYEQFF

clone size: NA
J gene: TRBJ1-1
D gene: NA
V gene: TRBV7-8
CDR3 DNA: TGTGCCAGCAGCTTATTCCGGGGGCGTAAAGACACTGAAGCTTTCTTT
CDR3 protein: CASSLFRGRKDTEAFF

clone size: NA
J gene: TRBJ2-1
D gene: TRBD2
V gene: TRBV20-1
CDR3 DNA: TGCAGTGCTTTGCCGGGACTAGCCTCCAATGAGCAGTTCTTC
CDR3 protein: CSALPGLASNEQFF

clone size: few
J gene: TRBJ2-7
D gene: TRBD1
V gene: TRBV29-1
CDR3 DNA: TGCAGCGTTGAGGACCCGGCCTTGGGACAGGGCATCCACGAGCAGTACTTC
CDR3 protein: CSVEDPALGQGIHEQYF

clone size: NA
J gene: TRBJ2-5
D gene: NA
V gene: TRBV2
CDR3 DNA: TGTGCCAGCAGTGAAGCGGAAAGGGCCCAAGAGACCCAGTACTTC
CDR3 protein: CASSEAERAQETQYF

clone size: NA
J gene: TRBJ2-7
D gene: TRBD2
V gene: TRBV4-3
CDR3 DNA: TGCGCCAGCAGCCAAGTTGGCGGGGGGGTATTCGAGCAGTACTTC
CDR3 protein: CASSQVGGGVFEQYF

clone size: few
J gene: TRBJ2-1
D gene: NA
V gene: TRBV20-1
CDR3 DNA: TGCAGTGCTGAAGGAGCCTACAATGAGCAGTTCTTC
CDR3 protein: CSAEGAYNEQFF

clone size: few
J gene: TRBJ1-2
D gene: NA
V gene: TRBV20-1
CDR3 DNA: TGCAGTGCCGCCGGGACGGGTTATGTCGGCTACACCTTC
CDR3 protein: CSAAGTGYVGYTF

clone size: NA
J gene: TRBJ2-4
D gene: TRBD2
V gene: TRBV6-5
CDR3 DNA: TGTGCCAGCGTAGCCAGCGGGGGAAACATTCAGTACTTC
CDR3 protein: CASVASGGNIQYF

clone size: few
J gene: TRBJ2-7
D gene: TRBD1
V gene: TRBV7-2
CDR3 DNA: TGTGCCAGCAGCTGGGGGACAGGGAGCTCCTACGAGCAGTACTTC
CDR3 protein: CASSWGTGSSYEQYF

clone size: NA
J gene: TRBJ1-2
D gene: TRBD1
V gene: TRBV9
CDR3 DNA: TGTGCCAGCAGCGCGGTCCGGGACAGGGGGGGTGGCTACACCTTC
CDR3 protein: CASSAVRDRGGGYTF

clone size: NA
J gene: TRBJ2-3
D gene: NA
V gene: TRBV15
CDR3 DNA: TGTGCCACCAGCAGACCCCCAAAGGGTTTTGGCACAGATACGCAGTATTTT
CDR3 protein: CATSRPPKGFGTDTQYF

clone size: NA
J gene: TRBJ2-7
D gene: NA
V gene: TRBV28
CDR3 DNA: TGTGCCAGCAGCCCAGACAAGTCAGACGAGCAGTACTTC
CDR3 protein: CASSPDKSDEQYF

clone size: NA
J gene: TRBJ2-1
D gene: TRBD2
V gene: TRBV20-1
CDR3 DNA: TGCAGTGCTAGGCGCCCTGGGGAGCGGGGGAAGAATGAGCAGTTCTTC
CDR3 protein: CSARRPGERGKNEQFF

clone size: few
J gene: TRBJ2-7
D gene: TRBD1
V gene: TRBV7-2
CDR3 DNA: TGTGCCAGCAGCTTTACCAGGGGGCGCAACGAGCAGTACTTC
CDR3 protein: CASSFTRGRNEQYF

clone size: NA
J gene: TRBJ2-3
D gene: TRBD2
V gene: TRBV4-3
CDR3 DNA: TGCGCCAGCAGCCTAACTAGCGGGGGAAAGACGCAGTATTTT
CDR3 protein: CASSLTSGGKTQYF

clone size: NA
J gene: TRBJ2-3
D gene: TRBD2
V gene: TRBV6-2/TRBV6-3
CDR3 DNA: TGTGCCAGTAGACGCCGGGCTAGCGGGGGTGTTGATACGCAGTATTTT
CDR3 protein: CASRRRASGGVDTQYF

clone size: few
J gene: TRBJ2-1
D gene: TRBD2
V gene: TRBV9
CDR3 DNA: TGTGCCAGCAGCGTTGGGGGCGGGGGGGCACGCAATGAGCAGTTCTTC
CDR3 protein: CASSVGGGGARNEQFF

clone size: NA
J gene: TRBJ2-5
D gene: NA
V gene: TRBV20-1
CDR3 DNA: TGCATTCGCCAGGGATTTGAGAAAGAGACCCAGTACTTC
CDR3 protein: CIRQGFEKETQYF

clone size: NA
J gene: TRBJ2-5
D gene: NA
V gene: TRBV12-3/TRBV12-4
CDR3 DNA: TGTGTCAGCAGGCAGGGGGGTAGTGAGACCCAGTACTTC
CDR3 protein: CVSRQGGSETQYF

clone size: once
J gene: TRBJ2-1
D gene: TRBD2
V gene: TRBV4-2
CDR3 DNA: TGTGCCAGCAGCCACGGGACTAGCGATGACAATGAGCAGTTCTTC
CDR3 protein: CASSHGTSDDNEQFF

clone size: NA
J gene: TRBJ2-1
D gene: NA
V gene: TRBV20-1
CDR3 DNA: TGCAGTGCTAGAGATGGGCAGTCCATCGACAATGAGCAGTTCTTC
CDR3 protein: CSARDGQSIDNEQFF

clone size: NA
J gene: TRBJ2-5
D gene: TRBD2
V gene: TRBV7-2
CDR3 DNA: TGTGCCAGCATCCTACTAGCGGGGGGGAAAAATGAGCAGTACTTC
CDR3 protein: CASILLAGGKNEQYF

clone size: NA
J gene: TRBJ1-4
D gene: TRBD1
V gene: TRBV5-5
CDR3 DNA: TGTGCCAGCAGCTTGGGTAACAGGGGCCAGGGCGAAAAACTGTTTTTT
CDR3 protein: CASSLGNRGQGEKLFF

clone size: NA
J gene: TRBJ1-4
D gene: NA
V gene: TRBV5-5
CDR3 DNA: TGTGCCAGCAGCTTCGGGGTCGGCGGGTTGAGTGAAAAACTGTTTTTT
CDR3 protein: CASSFGVGGLSEKLFF

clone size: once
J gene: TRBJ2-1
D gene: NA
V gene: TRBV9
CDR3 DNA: TGTGCCAGCAGCCCTGGAGGAGCCAGCCATGAGCAGTTCTTC
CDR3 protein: CASSPGGASHEQFF

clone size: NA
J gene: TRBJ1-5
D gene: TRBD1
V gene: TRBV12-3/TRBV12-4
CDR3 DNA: TGTGCCAGCAGTTCAGGGGGCCAGCCCCAGCATTTT
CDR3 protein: CASSSGGQPQHF

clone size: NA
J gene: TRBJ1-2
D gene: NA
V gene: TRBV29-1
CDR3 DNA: TGCAGCGTTGAGGTTGTAGCAAATGGCTACACCTTC
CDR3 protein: CSVEVVANGYTF

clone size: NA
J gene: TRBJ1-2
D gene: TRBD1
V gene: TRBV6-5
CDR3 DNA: TGTGCCAGCAGTTCGACAGGGACCCGTGGCTACACCTTC
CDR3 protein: CASSSTGTRGYTF

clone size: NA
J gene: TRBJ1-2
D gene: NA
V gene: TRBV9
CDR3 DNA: TGTGCCAGCAGGGCAGGGGCTGGCTACACCTTC
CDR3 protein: CASRAGAGYTF

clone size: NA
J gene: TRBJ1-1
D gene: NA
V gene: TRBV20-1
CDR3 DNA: TGCAGTGCTAGAGGCTCACTGAACACTGAAGCTTTCTTT
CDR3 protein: CSARGSLNTEAFF

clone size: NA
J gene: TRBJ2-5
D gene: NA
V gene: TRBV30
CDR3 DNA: TGTGCCTGGAGTATGCAAGTTCAAGAGACCCAGTACTTC
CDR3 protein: CAWSMQVQETQYF

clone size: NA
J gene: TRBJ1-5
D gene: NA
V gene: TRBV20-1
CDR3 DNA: TGCAGTGCTAGTGGGCGGCAGCCCCAGCATTTT
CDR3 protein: CSASGRQPQHF

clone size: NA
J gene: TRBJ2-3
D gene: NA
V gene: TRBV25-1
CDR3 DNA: TGTGCCAGCAGTGAGGAGTGGGCAGCTAGCACAGATACGCAGTATTTT
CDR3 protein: CASSEEWAASTDTQYF

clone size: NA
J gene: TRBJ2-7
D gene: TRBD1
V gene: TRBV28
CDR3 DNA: TGTGCCAGCGAACAGGGGATCTCCTACGAGCAGTACTTC
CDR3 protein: CASEQGISYEQYF

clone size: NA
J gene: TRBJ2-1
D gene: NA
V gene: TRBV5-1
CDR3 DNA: TGCGCCAGCAGCTCGGTTAGGGGGGCCAATTCTTACAATGAGCAGTTCTTC
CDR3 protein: CASSSVRGANSYNEQFF

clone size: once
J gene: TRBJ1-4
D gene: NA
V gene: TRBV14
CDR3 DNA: TGTGCCAGCAGCCAAGAGGCGGGAATCGGTGAAAAACTGTTTTTT
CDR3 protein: CASSQEAGIGEKLFF

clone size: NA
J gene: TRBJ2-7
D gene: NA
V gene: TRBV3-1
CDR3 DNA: TGTGCCAGCAGCCAATCCATCGAGCAGTACTTC
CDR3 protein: CASSQSIEQYF

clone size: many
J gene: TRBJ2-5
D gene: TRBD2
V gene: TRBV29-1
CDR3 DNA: TGCAGCGTTTTGACTAGCGGGGGGGGCCGGGTTGAGACCCAGTACTTC
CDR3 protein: CSVLTSGGGRVETQYF

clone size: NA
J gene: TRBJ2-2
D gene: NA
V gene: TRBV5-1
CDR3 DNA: TGCGCCAGCAGCTTGCGAGGGGCCAGTCCGACCGGGGAGCTGTTTTTT
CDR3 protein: CASSLRGASPTGELFF

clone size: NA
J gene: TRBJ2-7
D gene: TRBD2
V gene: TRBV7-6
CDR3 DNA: TGTGCCAGCAGCTTATCAGGGAGGGAATACGAGCAGTACTTC
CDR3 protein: CASSLSGREYEQYF

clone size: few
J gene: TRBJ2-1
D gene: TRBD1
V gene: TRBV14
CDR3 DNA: TGTGCCAGCAGCCGCCGGGACAGATACAATGAGCAGTTCTTC
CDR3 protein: CASSRRDRYNEQFF

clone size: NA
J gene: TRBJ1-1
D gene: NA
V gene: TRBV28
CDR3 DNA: TGTGCCAGCAGTTCAACATTAGGACATTTGAACACGGAAGCTTTCTTT
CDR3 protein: CASSSTLGHLNTEAFF